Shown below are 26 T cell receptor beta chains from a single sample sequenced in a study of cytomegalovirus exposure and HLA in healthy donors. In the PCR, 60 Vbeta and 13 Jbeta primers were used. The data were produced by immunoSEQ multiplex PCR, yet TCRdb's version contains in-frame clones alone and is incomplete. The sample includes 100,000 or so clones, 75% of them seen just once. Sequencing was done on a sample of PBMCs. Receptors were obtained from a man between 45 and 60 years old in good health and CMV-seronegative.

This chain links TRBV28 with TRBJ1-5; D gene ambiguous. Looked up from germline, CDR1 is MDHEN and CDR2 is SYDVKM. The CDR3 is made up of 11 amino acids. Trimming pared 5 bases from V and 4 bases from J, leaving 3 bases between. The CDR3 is CASSLNQPQHF. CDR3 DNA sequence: TGTGCCAGCAGTCTAAATCAGCCCCAGCATTTT.

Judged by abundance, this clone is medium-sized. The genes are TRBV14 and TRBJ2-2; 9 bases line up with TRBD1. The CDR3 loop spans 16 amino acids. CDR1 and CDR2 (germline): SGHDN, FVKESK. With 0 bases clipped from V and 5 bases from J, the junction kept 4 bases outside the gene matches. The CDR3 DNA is TGTGCCAGCAGCCAAGATAGAGGACAGGGGACCGGGGAGCTGTTTTTT. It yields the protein CASSQDRGQGTGELFF. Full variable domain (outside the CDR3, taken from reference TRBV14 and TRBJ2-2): EAGVTQFPSHSVIEKGQTVTLRCDPISGHDNLYWYRRVMGKEIKFLLHFVKESKQDESGMPNNRFLAERTGGTYSTLKVQPAELEDSGVYFCASSQDRGQGTGELFFGEGSRLTVL.

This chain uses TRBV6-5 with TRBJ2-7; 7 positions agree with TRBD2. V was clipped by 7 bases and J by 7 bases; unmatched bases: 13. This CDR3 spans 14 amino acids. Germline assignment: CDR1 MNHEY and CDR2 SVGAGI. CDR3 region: CASNDGQLGGEQYF. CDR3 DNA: TGTGCCAGCAACGACGGGCAGTTGGGGGGGGAGCAGTACTTC.

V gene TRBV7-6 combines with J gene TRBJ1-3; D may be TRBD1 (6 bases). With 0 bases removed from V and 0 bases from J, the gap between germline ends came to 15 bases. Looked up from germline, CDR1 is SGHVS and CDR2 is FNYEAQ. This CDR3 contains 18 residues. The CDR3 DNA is TGTGCCAGCAGCTTAGCGAGCAGGACAGCCTTCTCTGGAAACACCATATATTTT. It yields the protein CASSLASRTAFSGNTIYF.

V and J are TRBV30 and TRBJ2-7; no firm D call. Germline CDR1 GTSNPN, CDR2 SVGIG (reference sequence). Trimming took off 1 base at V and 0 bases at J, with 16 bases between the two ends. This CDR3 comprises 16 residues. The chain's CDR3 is CAWSGPHRVTSYEQYF. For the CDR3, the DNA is TGTGCCTGGAGTGGCCCCCACAGAGTTACCTCCTACGAGCAGTACTTC.

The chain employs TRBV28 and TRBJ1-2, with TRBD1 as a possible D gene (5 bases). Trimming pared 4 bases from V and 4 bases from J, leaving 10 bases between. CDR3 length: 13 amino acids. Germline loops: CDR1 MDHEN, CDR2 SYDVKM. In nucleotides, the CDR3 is TGTGCCAGCAGTTCGACAGTCACCTATGGCTACACCTTC. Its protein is CASSSTVTYGYTF.

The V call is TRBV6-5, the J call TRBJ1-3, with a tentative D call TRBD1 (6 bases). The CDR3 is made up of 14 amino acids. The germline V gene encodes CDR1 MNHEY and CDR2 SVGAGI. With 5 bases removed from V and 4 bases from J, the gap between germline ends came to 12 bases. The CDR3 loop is CASSPGHLGNTIYF. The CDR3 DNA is TGTGCCAGCAGTCCGGGACACCTAGGAAACACCATATATTTT.

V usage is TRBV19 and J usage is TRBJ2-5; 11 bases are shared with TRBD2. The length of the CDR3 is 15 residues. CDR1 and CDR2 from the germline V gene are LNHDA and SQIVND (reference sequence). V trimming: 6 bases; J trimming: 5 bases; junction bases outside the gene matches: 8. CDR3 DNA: TGTGCCAGTAGCCCTTTAGCGGGGGGGCTTGAGACCCAGTACTTC. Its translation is CASSPLAGGLETQYF.

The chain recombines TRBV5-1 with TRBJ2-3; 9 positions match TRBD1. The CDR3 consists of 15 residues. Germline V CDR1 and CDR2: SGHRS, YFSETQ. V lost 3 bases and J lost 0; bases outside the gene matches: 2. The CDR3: CASSWGQGSTDTQYF. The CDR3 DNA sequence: TGCGCCAGCAGCTGGGGACAGGGAAGCACAGATACGCAGTATTTT.

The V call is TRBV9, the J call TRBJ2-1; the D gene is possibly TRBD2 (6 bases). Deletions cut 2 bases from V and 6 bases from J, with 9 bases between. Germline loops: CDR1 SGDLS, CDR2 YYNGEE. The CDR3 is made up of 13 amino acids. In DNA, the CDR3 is TGTGCCAGCAGCGTCGGGGGAAGCAATGAGCAGTTCTTC. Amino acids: CASSVGGSNEQFF.

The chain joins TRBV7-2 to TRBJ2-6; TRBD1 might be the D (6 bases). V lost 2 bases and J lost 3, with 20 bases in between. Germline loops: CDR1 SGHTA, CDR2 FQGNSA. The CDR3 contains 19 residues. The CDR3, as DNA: TGTGCCAGCAGCTTAAGAAGGGGGTCTAGGGCGGATGGGGCCAACGTCCTGACTTTC. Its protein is CASSLRRGSRADGANVLTF.

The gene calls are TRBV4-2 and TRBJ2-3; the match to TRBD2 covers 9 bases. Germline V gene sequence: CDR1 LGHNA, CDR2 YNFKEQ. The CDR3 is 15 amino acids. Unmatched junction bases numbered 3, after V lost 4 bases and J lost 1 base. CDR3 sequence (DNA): TGTGCCAGCAGCCCCAGGACTAGCGGCACAGATACGCAGTATTTT. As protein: CASSPRTSGTDTQYF.

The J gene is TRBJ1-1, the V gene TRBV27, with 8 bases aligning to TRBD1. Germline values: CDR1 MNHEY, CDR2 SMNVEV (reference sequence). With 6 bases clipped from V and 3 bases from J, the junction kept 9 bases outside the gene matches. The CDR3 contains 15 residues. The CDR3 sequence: CASRRAQGADTEAFF. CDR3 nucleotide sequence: TGTGCCAGCAGAAGAGCCCAGGGGGCGGACACTGAAGCTTTCTTT.

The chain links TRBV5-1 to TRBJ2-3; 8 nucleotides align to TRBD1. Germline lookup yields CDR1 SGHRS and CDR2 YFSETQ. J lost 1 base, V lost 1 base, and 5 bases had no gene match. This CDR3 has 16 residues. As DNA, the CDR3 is TGCGCCAGCAGCTTGACGACAGGGGCGGGCACAGATACGCAGTATTTT. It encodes CASSLTTGAGTDTQYF.

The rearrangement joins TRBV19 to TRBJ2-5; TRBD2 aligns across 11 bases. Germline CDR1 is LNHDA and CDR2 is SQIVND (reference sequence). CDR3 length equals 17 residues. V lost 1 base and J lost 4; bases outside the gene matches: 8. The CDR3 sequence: CASSIAAGLAERETQYF. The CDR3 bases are TGTGCCAGTAGTATAGCAGCGGGACTAGCGGAAAGAGAGACCCAGTACTTC. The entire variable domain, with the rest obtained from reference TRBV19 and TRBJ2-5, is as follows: DGGITQSPKYLFRKEGQNVTLSCEQNLNHDAMYWYRQDPGQGLRLIYYSQIVNDFQKGDIAEGYSVSREKKESFPLTVTSAQKNPTAFYLCASSIAAGLAERETQYFGPGTRLLVL.

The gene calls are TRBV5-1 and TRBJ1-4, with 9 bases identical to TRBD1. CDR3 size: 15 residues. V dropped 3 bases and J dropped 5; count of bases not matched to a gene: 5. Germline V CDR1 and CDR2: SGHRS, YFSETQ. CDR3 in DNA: TGCGCCAGCAGCTGGGACAGGGCGGGGAATGAAAAACTGTTTTTT. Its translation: CASSWDRAGNEKLFF.

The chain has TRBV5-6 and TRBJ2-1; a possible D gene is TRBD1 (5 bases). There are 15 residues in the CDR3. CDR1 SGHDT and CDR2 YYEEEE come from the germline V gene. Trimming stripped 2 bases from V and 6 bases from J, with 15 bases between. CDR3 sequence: CASSFYQGWVNEQFF. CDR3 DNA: TGTGCCAGCAGCTTTTATCAGGGCTGGGTCAATGAGCAGTTCTTC.

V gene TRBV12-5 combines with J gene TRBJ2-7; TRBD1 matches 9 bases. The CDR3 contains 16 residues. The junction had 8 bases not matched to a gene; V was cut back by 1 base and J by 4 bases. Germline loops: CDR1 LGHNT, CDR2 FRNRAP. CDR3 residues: CASGLGTDRGTYEQYF. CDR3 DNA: TGTGCTAGTGGTTTGGGGACCGACAGGGGGACATACGAGCAGTACTTC.

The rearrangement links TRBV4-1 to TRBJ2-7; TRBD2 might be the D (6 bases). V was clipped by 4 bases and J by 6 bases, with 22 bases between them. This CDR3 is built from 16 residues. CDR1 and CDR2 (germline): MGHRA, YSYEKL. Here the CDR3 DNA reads TGCGCCAGCAGCCCGCCAACGGCGGGAAGATCAGGCGAGCAGTACTTC. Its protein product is CASSPPTAGRSGEQYF.

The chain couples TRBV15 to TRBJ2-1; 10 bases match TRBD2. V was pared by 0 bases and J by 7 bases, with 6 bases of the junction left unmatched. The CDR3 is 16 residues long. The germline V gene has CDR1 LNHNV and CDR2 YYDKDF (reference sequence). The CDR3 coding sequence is TGTGCCACCAGCAGAGAACGGGCTAGCGGGAGTAATGAGCAGTTCTTC. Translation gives CATSRERASGSNEQFF.

CDR3 in DNA: TGTGCCAGCAGCTTAACAGGGGAAGGTCGGTCACCCCTCCACTTT. It specifies CASSLTGEGRSPLHF. This chain links TRBV7-3 with TRBJ1-6; perhaps TRBD1 as D (5 bases). The length of the CDR3 is 15 residues. Germline V gene sequence: CDR1 SGHTA, CDR2 FQGTGA. With 0 bases removed from V and 10 bases from J, the gap between germline ends came to 13 bases.

DNA of the CDR3: TGTGCCAGCAGCTTTGGGGGGGCAAGGGAGACCCAGTACTTC. This sequence encodes CASSFGGARETQYF. J is TRBJ2-5 and V is TRBV5-6; perhaps TRBD2 as D (7 bases). The CDR3 runs 14 residues. V lost 2 bases, J lost 5 bases, and 13 bases lay in between. The V gene's germline CDR1 is SGHDT and CDR2 YYEEEE.

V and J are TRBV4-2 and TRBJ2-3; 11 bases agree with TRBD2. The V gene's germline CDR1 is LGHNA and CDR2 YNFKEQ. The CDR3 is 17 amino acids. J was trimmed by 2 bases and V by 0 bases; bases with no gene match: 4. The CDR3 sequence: CASSQEQTSGNTDTQYF. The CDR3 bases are TGTGCCAGCAGCCAAGAGCAGACTAGCGGGAACACAGATACGCAGTATTTT.

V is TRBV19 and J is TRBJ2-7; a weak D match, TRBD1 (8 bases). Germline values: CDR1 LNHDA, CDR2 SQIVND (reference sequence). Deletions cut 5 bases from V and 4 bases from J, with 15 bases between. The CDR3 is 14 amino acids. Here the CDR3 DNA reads TGTGCCAGTAGTGCTACAGGGGGGGTATACGAGCAGTACTTC. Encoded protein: CASSATGGVYEQYF. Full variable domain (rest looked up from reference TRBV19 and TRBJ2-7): DGGITQSPKYLFRKEGQNVTLSCEQNLNHDAMYWYRQDPGQGLRLIYYSQIVNDFQKGDIAEGYSVSREKKESFPLTVTSAQKNPTAFYLCASSATGGVYEQYFGPGTRLTVT.

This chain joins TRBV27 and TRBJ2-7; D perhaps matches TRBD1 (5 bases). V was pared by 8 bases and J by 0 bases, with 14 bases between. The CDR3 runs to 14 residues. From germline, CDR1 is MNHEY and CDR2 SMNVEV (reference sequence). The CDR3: CASQFRGNSYEQYF. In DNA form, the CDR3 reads TGTGCCAGCCAGTTTAGGGGAAACTCCTACGAGCAGTACTTC.

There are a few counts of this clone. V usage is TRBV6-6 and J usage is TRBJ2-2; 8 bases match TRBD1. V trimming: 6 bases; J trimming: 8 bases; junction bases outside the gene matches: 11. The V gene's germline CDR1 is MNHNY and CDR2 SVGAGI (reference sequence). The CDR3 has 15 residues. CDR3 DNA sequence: TGTGCCAGCAGAGAGACAGGGGCCGTTTCAGGGGAGCTGTTTTTT. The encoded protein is CASRETGAVSGELFF.